This entry is about one T cell receptor beta chain. The data stem from a study of blood T cell repertoires in COVID-19. The wider study: Samples came from the United States, Italy and Spain, spanning acute and convalescent COVID-19. From T cells, B-cell-depleted T cells, or PBMCs came the material, which was cDNA or gDNA.

Methods used by the authors: Amplification of reference gene primers provided the estimated nucleated cell counts. TCRdb's table, derived via immunoSEQ multiplex PCR, lists solely in-frame clones and lacks some. Clonal size and the V and J genes are those of that table, whereas D and trimming came from the DNA. The top ten clones hold 6.3% of a sample with 35,000 or so clones, around nine tenths of them seen once. Deletions cut 4 bases from V and 2 bases from J, with 13 bases between. The CDR3 contains 15 residues. Germline CDR1 reads SEHNR; CDR2 reads FQNEAQ (reference sequence). The chain combines TRBV7-9 with TRBJ2-3, with a tentative D call TRBD2 (6 bases). The sequenced sample consisted of peripheral blood. The source of this sequence is a human donor in a cohort sampled during active COVID-19. The CDR3 DNA reads as TGTGCCAGCAGCTGGGCGGGACGGAACACAGATACGCAGTATTTT. Amino acids: CASSWAGRNTDTQYF.